Presented here are 18 T cell receptor beta chains from one specimen sequenced in a study of blood T cell repertoires in COVID-19. TCRdb's copy holds only in-frame clones and misses some; the assay was immunoSEQ multiplex PCR. The sample includes a few hundred thousand clones, around 90% of them seen just once. Sequencing input: peripheral blood. These receptors were collected from a woman aged 55 to 70 with COVID-19, enrolled during active disease.

V gene TRBV7-6 combines with J gene TRBJ2-1; 7 bases fit TRBD1. Losses at the gene ends were 1 base for V and 4 bases for J; bases not matched to a gene: 1. This CDR3 is 14 amino acids long. In germline, CDR1 is SGHVS, CDR2 FNYEAQ. The CDR3 here is CASSLGGQYNEQFF. The CDR3 DNA sequence: TGTGCCAGCAGCTTAGGGGGACAGTACAATGAGCAGTTCTTC.

The genes are TRBV5-8 and TRBJ2-7; weak D call: TRBD1 (6 bases). The CDR3 covers 13 residues. The germline V and J ends were trimmed by 4 bases and 5 bases, with 13 bases remaining between them. Germline V gene data show CDR1 as SGHTS and CDR2 as YDEGEE. CDR3 DNA: TGTGCCAGCAGCAGAGTTAGGGGGAACGAGCAGTACTTC. Amino acids: CASSRVRGNEQYF.

The chain carries TRBV29-1 and TRBJ1-2; D gene uncertain. CDR3 size: 14 residues. Germline values: CDR1 SQVTM, CDR2 ANQGSEA. V was clipped by 2 bases and J by 2 bases, with 12 bases between them. The CDR3 DNA follows: TGCAGCGTTGAACAGCCTTCAGGCAACTATGGCTACACCTTC. Its protein is CSVEQPSGNYGYTF.

The chain carries TRBV7-8 and TRBJ1-1; D perhaps matches TRBD1 (6 bases). The CDR3 runs 15 residues. V was cut by 6 bases and J by 0 bases, with 14 bases left in between. The germline V gene encodes CDR1 SGHVS and CDR2 FQNEAQ. DNA of the CDR3: TGTGCCAGCAGAGAACAGGACAGCTTGAACACTGAAGCTTTCTTT. Translated, it gives CASREQDSLNTEAFF.

The V and J genes are TRBV5-1 and TRBJ2-3, with D perhaps TRBD2 (5 bases). Trimming cost V 7 bases and J 2 bases, with 14 bases left between them. In germline, CDR1 is SGHRS, CDR2 YFSETQ. This CDR3 has 14 amino acids. The DNA of the CDR3 is TGCGCCAGCCAGACCGGGGAGATCACAGATACGCAGTATTTT. Amino acid sequence: CASQTGEITDTQYF.

The chain has TRBV9 and TRBJ2-7; the D gene is possibly TRBD2 (6 bases). Trimming cost V 7 bases and J 7 bases, with 18 bases left between them. Germline lookup yields CDR1 SGDLS and CDR2 YYNGEE. CDR3 length: 13 amino acids. CDR3 nucleotide sequence: TGTGCCAGCGGGCCCGGGACTGCCGAAGAGCAGTACTTC. Protein: CASGPGTAEEQYF.

The genes are TRBV18 and TRBJ1-5; TRBD1 matches 7 bases. From germline, CDR1 is KGHSH and CDR2 LQKENI. The CDR3 covers 15 residues. The V segment lost 3 bases and the J segment 4 bases; nucleotides outside the gene matches: 6. The CDR3 sequence: CASSPGQAVNQPQHF. In DNA form, the CDR3 reads TGTGCCAGCTCACCCGGACAGGCGGTAAATCAGCCCCAGCATTTT.

The chain uses TRBV7-2 and TRBJ1-1; 9 bases are shared with TRBD1. There are 15 residues in the CDR3. CDR1 is SGHTA and CDR2 is FQGNSA in the germline V gene. Trimming removed 1 base from V and 6 bases from J; junction bases left unmatched: 6. CDR3 in DNA: TGTGCCAGCAGCTTAGATAACAGGGGGCCGGCTGAAGCTTTCTTT. This translates into CASSLDNRGPAEAFF.

The chain joins TRBV19 to TRBJ2-7, with a weak D call TRBD1 (5 bases). This CDR3 contains 13 residues. In germline, CDR1 is LNHDA, CDR2 SQIVND (reference sequence). V lost 3 bases, J lost 10 bases, and 16 bases lay in between. The CDR3 DNA follows: TGTGCCAGTAGTATCCCACCTTCAGGGATCCAGTACTTC. This encodes CASSIPPSGIQYF. Combining the CDR3 with reference TRBV19 and TRBJ2-7 gives the whole variable domain DGGITQSPKYLFRKEGQNVTLSCEQNLNHDAMYWYRQDPGQGLRLIYYSQIVNDFQKGDIAEGYSVSREKKESFPLTVTSAQKNPTAFYLCASSIPPSGIQYFGPGTRLTVT.

The J gene is TRBJ1-5, the V gene TRBV19; D perhaps matches TRBD1 (6 bases). Per the germline V gene, CDR1 is LNHDA and CDR2 is SQIVND (reference sequence). The germline V and J ends were trimmed by 9 bases and 2 bases, with 14 bases remaining between them. CDR3 size: 14 residues. The CDR3 nucleotides are TGTGCCAGCGGGACAAGGGTTGGCAATCAGCCCCAGCATTTT. Translation: CASGTRVGNQPQHF.

The CDR3 DNA reads as TGCGCCAGCAGCTTGGGCCAGGGCGGCAATCAGCCCCAGCATTTT. The encoded protein is CASSLGQGGNQPQHF. The chain is built from TRBV5-1 and TRBJ1-5; D possibly corresponds to TRBD1 (5 bases). The CDR3 is 15 amino acids. Germline CDR1 SGHRS, CDR2 YFSETQ. V lost 0 bases and J 2 bases, leaving 9 bases between the germline ends.

The CDR3 DNA is TGTGCCAGCAGTCCCCAGCCTCCAGGGGCCCAGCATTTT. Translating it yields CASSPQPPGAQHF. J is TRBJ1-5 and V is TRBV28, with D possibly TRBD1 on 6 matching bases. This CDR3 region has 13 residues. CDR1 is MDHEN, CDR2 SYDVKM, per germline. V shed 5 bases and J shed 11 bases, with 16 bases lying between them.

The chain joins TRBV14 to TRBJ1-6; D not resolved. The CDR3 loop spans 17 amino acids. CDR1 is SGHDN and CDR2 is FVKESK in the germline V gene. V was clipped by 3 bases and J by 0 bases, with 12 bases between them. The CDR3 sequence is CASSHPTGSSYNSPLHF. DNA for the CDR3: TGTGCCAGCAGCCACCCCACGGGAAGCTCCTATAATTCACCCCTCCACTTT.

The chain employs TRBV4-1 and TRBJ1-1, with TRBD1 identical over 7 bases. The germline V gene has CDR1 MGHRA and CDR2 YSYEKL. The CDR3 is 15 amino acids. Germline trimming cut 0 bases from V and 4 bases from J; bases unmatched to any gene: 5. The CDR3 sequence is CASSQEYRGVTEAFF. The CDR3 DNA sequence: TGCGCCAGCAGCCAAGAATACAGGGGCGTCACTGAAGCTTTCTTT.

This chain connects TRBV7-2 to TRBJ2-1, with 8 bases lining up with TRBD1. The ends lost 3 bases at V and 4 bases at J; junction bases unmatched: 5. The CDR3 is 15 residues long. CDR1 and CDR2 (germline): SGHTA, FQGNSA. Here the CDR3 DNA reads TGTGCCAGCAGCTTCGACAGGGGCGAGTACAATGAGCAGTTCTTC. This encodes CASSFDRGEYNEQFF.

The V call is TRBV5-1, the J call TRBJ1-1; D gene ambiguous. The CDR3 loop spans 14 amino acids. Germline V CDR1 and CDR2: SGHRS, YFSETQ. V lost 3 bases and J lost 6, with 15 bases in between. CDR3 nucleotides: TGCGCCAGCAGCTCCCGGGCGGGGAGCGCTGAAGCTTTCTTT. This gives the protein CASSSRAGSAEAFF.

The CDR3 protein is CASSLLTQGAAEAFF. The CDR3 DNA follows: TGTGCCAGCAGCTTACTCACACAGGGGGCGGCTGAAGCTTTCTTT. The chain links TRBV7-2 to TRBJ1-1; 9 bases are shared with TRBD1. Germline V gives CDR1 SGHTA, CDR2 FQGNSA. The CDR3 has 15 amino acids. V shed 2 bases and J 6 bases; nucleotides not matched to a gene: 7.

The V gene is TRBV19, the J gene TRBJ1-5; tentatively, D is TRBD1 (6 bases). V was cut by 6 bases and J by 2 bases, with 14 bases left in between. The CDR3 has 15 amino acids. CDR1 and CDR2 (germline): LNHDA, SQIVND (reference sequence). In nucleotides, the CDR3 is TGTGCCAGTAGCGATACCTGGACAGGCAATCAGCCCCAGCATTTT. Its protein is CASSDTWTGNQPQHF.